A single sample is the source of the 25 T cell receptor beta chains below, sequenced in a study of cytomegalovirus exposure and HLA in healthy donors. Researchers ran the PCR with 60 Vbeta and 13 Jbeta primers. The data were produced by immunoSEQ multiplex PCR, yet TCRdb's version contains in-frame clones alone and is incomplete. The sample carries around 130,000 clones, roughly 79% recorded once. Sequences were obtained from PBMCs. The receptors originated from a young woman in good health and CMV-seronegative.

V and J are TRBV7-9 and TRBJ2-5; TRBD1 matches at 9 bases. Trimming at V came to 4 bases and at J to 4 bases, leaving 1 base not matched to a gene. CDR1 SEHNR and CDR2 FQNEAQ come from the germline V gene (reference sequence). The CDR3 has 13 residues. CDR3 protein: CASSSTGGETQYF. The CDR3 DNA reads as TGTGCCAGCAGCTCGACAGGGGGAGAGACCCAGTACTTC.

The V and J genes are TRBV30 and TRBJ1-2; D is unresolved. The CDR3 length is 13 residues. CDR1 and CDR2 from the germline V gene are GTSNPN and SVGIG (reference sequence). Trimming took off 3 bases at V and 4 bases at J, with 12 bases between the two ends. The CDR3 reads CAWSAPHLYGYTF. In nucleotides, the CDR3 is TGTGCCTGGAGCGCGCCTCACCTCTATGGCTACACCTTC.

This clone was recorded once. The chain recombines TRBV2 with TRBJ2-2; weak D call: TRBD1 (6 bases). Per the germline V gene, CDR1 is SNHLY and CDR2 is FYNNEI. Trimming stripped 6 bases from V and 0 bases from J, with 14 bases between. The CDR3 is 16 residues long. In DNA form, the CDR3 reads TGTGCCAGCAGCGGCCCGACAGGAACGAACACCGGGGAGCTGTTTTTT. Its protein product is CASSGPTGTNTGELFF.

This chain joins TRBV7-9 and TRBJ1-3; TRBD1 might be the D (5 bases). This CDR3 spans 16 amino acids. Germline-derived CDR1 and CDR2 are SEHNR and FQNEAQ (reference sequence). Deletions cut 0 bases from V and 4 bases from J, with 13 bases between. CDR3 region: CASSLAWGDPGNTIYF. CDR3 sequence (DNA): TGTGCCAGCAGCTTAGCGTGGGGGGATCCCGGAAACACCATATATTTT.

This clone was detected once. This chain joins TRBV7-7 and TRBJ2-3; D is perhaps TRBD2 (6 bases). CDR3 length: 14 amino acids. Germline CDR1 and CDR2: SSHAT and FNYEAQ (reference sequence). With 3 bases removed from V and 6 bases from J, the gap between germline ends came to 13 bases. CDR3 protein: CASSLGGFRDTQYF. The CDR3 DNA follows: TGTGCCAGCAGCTTGGGGGGTTTCCGGGATACGCAGTATTTT. Full variable domain (rest looked up from reference TRBV7-7 and TRBJ2-3): GAGVSQSPRYKVTKRGQDVTLRCDPISSHATLYWYQQALGQGPEFLTYFNYEAQPDKSGLPSDRFSAERPEGSISTLTIQRTEQRDSAMYRCASSLGGFRDTQYFGPGTRLTVL.

This clone came up a few times. The chain is built from TRBV5-1 and TRBJ2-3; a possible D gene is TRBD1 (6 bases). The germline V gene has CDR1 SGHRS and CDR2 YFSETQ. This CDR3 has 13 amino acids. V was cut by 9 bases and J by 0 bases, with 11 bases left in between. The DNA for the CDR3 is TGCGCCACAAGACAGGAGAGCACAGATACGCAGTATTTT. This translates into CATRQESTDTQYF.

The rearrangement joins TRBV18 to TRBJ1-2; D perhaps matches TRBD1 (6 bases). Trimming removed 2 bases from V and 8 bases from J, with 15 bases in between. CDR3 length: 14 residues. The germline V gene encodes CDR1 KGHSH and CDR2 LQKENI. CDR3 nucleotides: TGTGCCAGCTCACCATCAGGGGTTCCGGGGGGCTACACCTTC. Translating gives CASSPSGVPGGYTF.

The chain employs TRBV19 and TRBJ2-2, with TRBD1 as a possible D gene (6 bases). V lost 5 bases to trimming and J lost 1 base, with 14 bases between them. Germline V gives CDR1 LNHDA, CDR2 SQIVND (reference sequence). The CDR3 consists of 16 residues. The CDR3 spells CASSPPGTLNTGELFF. The CDR3 DNA follows: TGTGCCAGTAGTCCCCCTGGGACACTGAACACCGGGGAGCTGTTTTTT.

V gene TRBV11-2 combines with J gene TRBJ2-7; perhaps TRBD2 as D (6 bases). Germline CDR1 is SGHAT and CDR2 is FQNNGV. CDR3 length equals 14 residues. Deletions cut 5 bases from V and 3 bases from J, with 14 bases between. The DNA for the CDR3 is TGTGCCAGCAGCCCGCGGGACCCGTACTACGAGCAGTACTTC. Protein sequence: CASSPRDPYYEQYF.

The chain recombines TRBV5-6 with TRBJ1-1, with TRBD1 as a possible D gene (5 bases). Deletions cut 0 bases from V and 1 base from J, with 7 bases between. Per the germline V gene, CDR1 is SGHDT and CDR2 is YYEEEE. The CDR3 extends over 14 amino acids. In nucleotides, the CDR3 is TGTGCCAGCAGCTTGGGACAGAGGAACACTGAAGCTTTCTTT. This sequence encodes CASSLGQRNTEAFF. Based on the CDR3 plus reference TRBV5-6 and TRBJ1-1, the full variable domain is DAGVTQSPTHLIKTRGQQVTLRCSPKSGHDTVSWYQQALGQGPQFIFQYYEEEERQRGNFPDRFSGHQFPNYSSELNVNALLLGDSALYLCASSLGQRNTEAFFGQGTRLTVV.

This chain uses TRBV11-2 with TRBJ2-7; TRBD2 aligns across 9 bases. The trim removed 2 bases at V and 3 bases at J, leaving 2 bases unmatched. The CDR3 is made up of 14 amino acids. Germline-derived CDR1 and CDR2 are SGHAT and FQNNGV. The CDR3 loop is CASSLSGRLYEQYF. The CDR3 DNA sequence: TGTGCCAGCAGCTTAAGCGGGAGGCTCTACGAGCAGTACTTC.

The J gene is TRBJ2-5, the V gene TRBV7-9; D is possibly TRBD1 (6 bases). This CDR3 is 15 amino acids long. CDR1 is SEHNR and CDR2 is FQNEAQ in the germline V gene (reference sequence). V was shortened by 3 bases and J by 5 bases, with 16 bases between the two germline ends. CDR3 DNA sequence: TGTGCCAGCAGCTTCCAGTCAGGGGCTCACGAGACCCAGTACTTC. Its protein is CASSFQSGAHETQYF.

The chain has TRBV5-1 and TRBJ2-7; 14 bases match TRBD2. This CDR3 is 15 amino acids long. V gave up 5 bases and J gave up 6 bases; unmatched junction bases: 7. Germline CDR1 and CDR2: SGHRS and YFSETQ. CDR3 coding DNA: TGCGCCAGCAGTTCCGGGACTAGCGGGAGCGGCGAGCAGTACTTC. Its translation is CASSSGTSGSGEQYF.

The gene calls are TRBV30 and TRBJ2-1; D is possibly TRBD2 (6 bases). This CDR3 comprises 15 residues. Germline V CDR1 and CDR2: GTSNPN, SVGIG (reference sequence). V lost 1 base, J lost 9 bases, and 19 bases lay in between. The CDR3, as DNA: TGTGCCTGGAGTGCTAACCGTGGACTATGGGGTGAGCAGTTCTTC. Translated: CAWSANRGLWGEQFF.

The chain carries TRBV11-2 and TRBJ1-2, with D maybe TRBD1 (5 bases). Germline values: CDR1 SGHAT, CDR2 FQNNGV. CDR3 length: 13 amino acids. Trimming shortened V by 5 bases and J by 1 base, and 8 bases separated the two germline ends. The CDR3 DNA reads as TGTGCCAGCAGCCGTGACAGTAACTATGGCTACACCTTC. Protein product: CASSRDSNYGYTF. The full variable domain, its missing parts supplied by reference TRBV11-2 and TRBJ1-2, is EAGVAQSPRYKIIEKRQSVAFWCNPISGHATLYWYQQILGQGPKLLIQFQNNGVVDDSQLPKDRFSAERLKGVDSTLKIQPAKLEDSAVYLCASSRDSNYGYTFGSGTRLTVV.

The J gene is TRBJ2-1, the V gene TRBV6-1, with D possibly TRBD1 on 6 matching bases. The CDR3 contains 15 residues. The V end was cut by 4 bases, the J end by 7 bases, with 17 bases between. Germline values: CDR1 MNHNS, CDR2 SASEGT. The CDR3 here is CASSVLTGQMNEQFF. DNA of the CDR3: TGTGCCAGCAGTGTCCTAACCGGACAGATGAATGAGCAGTTCTTC.

The chain joins TRBV5-1 to TRBJ2-7; possibly TRBD1 for D (6 bases). The length of the CDR3 is 14 residues. The germline gives CDR1 SGHRS, CDR2 YFSETQ. Trimming removed 0 bases at V and 6 bases at J, with 13 bases between. The CDR3 bases are TGCGCCAGCAGCTTGGGGGCAGGGGACGGCGAGCAGTACTTC. It codes for CASSLGAGDGEQYF.

V usage is TRBV7-9 and J usage is TRBJ2-7; 8 bases match TRBD2. This CDR3 region has 13 residues. With V trimmed by 6 bases and J by 6 bases, 7 bases remained unmatched. CDR1 SEHNR and CDR2 FQNEAQ come from the germline V gene (reference sequence). The CDR3 DNA is TGTGCCAGCAGTCGGACTAGCCGACTCGAGCAGTACTTC. It yields the protein CASSRTSRLEQYF.

This clone was detected only once. The chain has TRBV10-1 and TRBJ1-1; maybe TRBD1 (5 bases). The CDR3 contains 15 residues. Trimming stripped 6 bases from V and 5 bases from J, with 19 bases between. Per germline, CDR1 WNHNN and CDR2 SYGVQD (reference sequence). As DNA, the CDR3 is TGCGCCAGCAGCCCAGACAGCGGGGGATGGACTGAAGCTTTCTTT. It codes for CASSPDSGGWTEAFF.

This chain uses TRBV6-1 with TRBJ2-1, with TRBD2 identical over 8 bases. This CDR3 has 15 residues. CDR1 and CDR2 (germline): MNHNS, SASEGT. Trimming at V came to 4 bases and at J to 2 bases, leaving 4 bases not matched to a gene. The CDR3 DNA reads as TGTGCCAGCAGTGGAACTAGCGGAACCTACAATGAGCAGTTCTTC. Translation gives CASSGTSGTYNEQFF.

This clone was counted a few times. The chain combines TRBV11-2 with TRBJ2-7; possible D gene TRBD2, 6 bases. Trimming took off 2 bases at V and 5 bases at J, with 10 bases between the two ends. From germline, CDR1 is SGHAT and CDR2 FQNNGV. This CDR3 has 13 amino acids. The chain's CDR3 is CASSLPGADEQYF. DNA of the CDR3: TGTGCCAGCAGCTTACCGGGAGCCGACGAGCAGTACTTC.

The chain carries TRBV4-1 and TRBJ1-2; D is possibly TRBD1 (5 bases). This CDR3 comprises 14 residues. In germline, CDR1 is MGHRA, CDR2 YSYEKL. Trimming took 0 bases from V and 1 from J, leaving 6 bases between them. The CDR3 loop reads CASSQDRDNYGYTF. DNA of the CDR3: TGCGCCAGCAGCCAAGACAGGGATAACTATGGCTACACCTTC.

This rearrangement joins TRBV7-2 to TRBJ2-7, with 8 nucleotides matching TRBD2. The CDR3 runs to 16 residues. Trimming took 5 bases from V and 2 from J; bases not matched to a gene: 11. The germline gives CDR1 SGHTA, CDR2 FQGNSA. The CDR3 DNA sequence: TGTGCCAGCAGCCCAAGACCGGGACTAGGCCCCTACGAGCAGTACTTC. Translation: CASSPRPGLGPYEQYF.

The V and J genes are TRBV12-5 and TRBJ1-1; perhaps TRBD1 as D (5 bases). Between the trimmed V and J ends, which lost 5 bases and 0 bases, there was a span of 7 bases. Germline CDR1 reads LGHNT; CDR2 reads FRNRAP. The CDR3 has 13 amino acids. The CDR3 DNA follows: TGTGCTAGTGGTCAGGGTTTGAACACTGAAGCTTTCTTT. Protein sequence: CASGQGLNTEAFF.

This clone appeared once. The genes are TRBV6-1 and TRBJ2-3; D perhaps matches TRBD2 (5 bases). The CDR3 consists of 16 residues. From germline, CDR1 is MNHNS and CDR2 SASEGT. V was clipped by 0 bases and J by 0 bases, with 10 bases between them. The CDR3 is CASSEAATGSTDTQYF. DNA for the CDR3: TGTGCCAGCAGTGAAGCGGCAACGGGGAGCACAGATACGCAGTATTTT.